The source of this TCR beta chain is a study of metastatic and nonmetastatic thyroid tumors. Study as a whole: Patients with malignant and benign thyroid disease provided blood and tumor or nodule tissue, whose repertoires were compared.

No patient had received any treatment before thyroid surgery. CDR3 length: 16 residues. Germline V gene data show CDR1 as DFQATT and CDR2 as SNEGSKA (reference sequence). J gave up 2 bases and V 4 bases, and 10 bases lay outside the gene matches. Original analysis: Clinicopathological groups differed in CDR3, with these differences serving to build a distant-metastasis classifier for papillary thyroid cancer. TCRdb re-processed the PCR reads through MiXCR. The V and J calls and clone size are TCRdb's, not the authors'. The table has some 27,000 clones, less than 25% seen once; the top ten hold under 2.5%. There are many counts of this clone.

Sequenced sample: blood. The TCR was taken from a female donor with papillary thyroid cancer or a benign thyroid nodule (not recorded which). Some clones in this sample may be carry-over from other donors' samples. The rearrangement links TRBV20-1 to TRBJ2-5; 10 nucleotides align to TRBD2. CDR3 nucleotides: TGCAGTGCTATGCCCCTAACTAGCGGGATTCAAGAGACCCAGTACTTC. Protein product: CSAMPLTSGIQETQYF.